The clone carrying this T cell receptor beta chain was detected once. The sample originates from a study of blood T cell repertoires in COVID-19. Study overall: Researchers got acute and convalescent COVID-19 samples from the United States, Italy and Spain. Sample material is recorded as cDNA or gDNA derived from T cells, B-cell-depleted T cells, or PBMCs.

Under the authors' procedure: Reference gene primer amplification gave estimated nucleated cell counts. Only in-frame clones appear in the TCRdb table, and some are missing; sequencing was by immunoSEQ multiplex PCR. V and J calls and clone size are those listed in that table; D and trimming were worked out from the DNA. The sample includes a few hundred thousand clones, more than 70% of them seen just once. Germline V gene data show CDR1 as SGHRS and CDR2 as YFSETQ. This CDR3 comprises 17 residues. The V segment lost 5 bases and the J segment 1 base; nucleotides outside the gene matches: 12. The sequence was collected from a woman in her fifties or sixties with acute or convalescent COVID-19. The sample taken for sequencing was peripheral blood. The chain joins TRBV5-1 to TRBJ1-1; TRBD1 matches 9 bases. CDR3 DNA sequence: TGCGCCAGCAGTCACAGGGGGCTCCTGGAGGGGAACACTGAAGCTTTCTTT. This sequence encodes CASSHRGLLEGNTEAFF.